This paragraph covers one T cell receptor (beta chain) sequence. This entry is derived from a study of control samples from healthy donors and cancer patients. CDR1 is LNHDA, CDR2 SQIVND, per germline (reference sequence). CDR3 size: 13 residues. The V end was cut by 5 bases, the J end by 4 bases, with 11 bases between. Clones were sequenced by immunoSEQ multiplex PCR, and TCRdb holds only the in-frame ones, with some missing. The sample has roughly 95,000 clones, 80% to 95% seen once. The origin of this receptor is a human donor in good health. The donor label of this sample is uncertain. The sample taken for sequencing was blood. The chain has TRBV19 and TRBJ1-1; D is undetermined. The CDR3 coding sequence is TGTGCCAGTAGTGACACAGTATTCACTGAAGCTTTCTTT. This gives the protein CASSDTVFTEAFF.